This TCR beta chain is from a study of blood T cell repertoires in COVID-19. Across the study: Samples representing acute and convalescent COVID-19 were sourced from the United States, Italy and Spain.

Individuals aged about 18 to 90 years were recruited from roughly 22 US areas. Participants reported their clinical history, and cohort assignment relied on those reports. Resolution of symptoms, clearance, or two negative PCRs was present in recovered Cohort 3 donors. Germline CDR1 reads LGHNA; CDR2 reads YSLEER. There are 15 residues in the CDR3. Trimming took 0 bases from V and 4 from J, leaving 12 bases between them. The table came from immunoSEQ multiplex PCR; TCRdb's copy has only in-frame clones and leaves some out. Of more than 350,000 clones detected, 80% to 90% appear once; the ten largest clones hold around 10%.

The clonotype was recovered from a woman between 45 and 60 years old who had recovered from COVID-19. The chain combines TRBV4-3 with TRBJ2-5, with D tentatively TRBD2 (6 bases). The source material was PBMCs or T cells enriched from blood (not recorded which). The CDR3 DNA is TGCGCCAGCAGCCAAGATTGGAGGGGCTCAGAGACCCAGTACTTC. Residues: CASSQDWRGSETQYF.